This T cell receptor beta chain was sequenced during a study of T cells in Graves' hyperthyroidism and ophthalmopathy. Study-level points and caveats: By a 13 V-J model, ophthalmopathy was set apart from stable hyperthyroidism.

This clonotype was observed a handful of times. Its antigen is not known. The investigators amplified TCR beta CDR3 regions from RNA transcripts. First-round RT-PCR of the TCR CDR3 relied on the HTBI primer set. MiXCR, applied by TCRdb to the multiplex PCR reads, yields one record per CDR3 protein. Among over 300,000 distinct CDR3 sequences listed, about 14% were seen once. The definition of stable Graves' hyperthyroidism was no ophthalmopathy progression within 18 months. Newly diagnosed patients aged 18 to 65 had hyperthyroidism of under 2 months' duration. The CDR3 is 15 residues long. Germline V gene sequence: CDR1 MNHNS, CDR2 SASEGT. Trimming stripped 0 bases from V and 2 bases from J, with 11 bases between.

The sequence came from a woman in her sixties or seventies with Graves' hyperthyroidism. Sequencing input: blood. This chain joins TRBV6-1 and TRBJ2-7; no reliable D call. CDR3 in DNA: TGTGCCAGCAGTGAAGCGGGGAATGGGGCCTACGAGCAGTACTTC. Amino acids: CASSEAGNGAYEQYF.